These 9 T cell receptor beta chains originate from one sample sequenced in a study of post-analysis software for immune sequencing data. Findings of the study overall: About 5 TRBV segments, including TRBV5-6, TRBV5-1 and TRBV20-1, were more frequent in patients than controls.

Prepared libraries of TCR beta cDNA carried unique molecular identifiers. TCRdb passed the PCR reads through MiXCR, listing each CDR3 protein once. The sample includes about 190,000 distinct CDR3 sequences, 29% seen only once; the top ten take approximately 3%. These receptors are not linked to any known antigen. The material sequenced was blood. These receptors came from a girl between 2 and 17 years old with multiple sclerosis.

This clonotype has at least ten counts. The chain joins TRBV4-1 to TRBJ2-1; tentative D call: TRBD1 (6 bases). In germline, CDR1 is MGHRA, CDR2 YSYEKL. The germline V and J ends were trimmed by 1 base and 4 bases, with 11 bases remaining between them. The CDR3 runs 15 residues. CDR3 DNA: TGCGCCAGCAGCCAAGGATCTACAGGGTACAATGAGCAGTTCTTC. It yields the protein CASSQGSTGYNEQFF.

This clonotype was picked up many times. The chain joins TRBV4-1 to TRBJ2-7, with a possible D match to TRBD2 (5 bases). Germline values: CDR1 MGHRA, CDR2 YSYEKL. CDR3 length equals 13 residues. Trimming stripped 4 bases from V and 4 bases from J, with 11 bases between. CDR3 nucleotide sequence: TGCGCCAGCAGCCTCGGCGAGGGTTACGAGCAGTACTTC. Translating gives CASSLGEGYEQYF.

This clonotype was counted many times. This chain connects TRBV7-6 to TRBJ2-5; D gene unclear. V dropped 1 base and J dropped 2 bases, with 8 bases sitting between them. CDR1 and CDR2 (germline): SGHVS, FNYEAQ. The CDR3 consists of 14 residues. The CDR3 region is CASSLGSWQETQYF. CDR3 nucleotide sequence: TGTGCCAGCAGCTTAGGTAGTTGGCAAGAGACCCAGTACTTC. Full variable domain (remainder filled in from reference TRBV7-6 and TRBJ2-5): GAGVSQSPRYKVTKRGQDVALRCDPISGHVSLYWYRQALGQGPEFLTYFNYEAQQDKSGLPNDRFSAERPEGSISTLTIQRTEQRDSAMYRCASSLGSWQETQYFGPGTRLLVL.

This clonotype was detected many times. This sequence joins TRBV5-1 and TRBJ2-1, with a possible D match to TRBD1 (5 bases). V lost 4 bases and J lost 0, with 14 bases in between. Germline loops: CDR1 SGHRS, CDR2 YFSETQ. CDR3 length: 16 residues. The CDR3 protein is CASSPVGDSSYNEQFF. The CDR3 DNA is TGCGCCAGCAGCCCCGTAGGGGATAGCTCCTACAATGAGCAGTTCTTC.

Points on this clonotype: Just one base apart from a much larger clone, this may be a read error. The gene calls are TRBV12-3 or TRBV12-4 and TRBJ2-1; 13 bases agree with TRBD2. The CDR3 has 15 amino acids. J gave up 11 bases and V 5 bases, and 9 bases lay outside the gene matches. The CDR3 here is CASSPGLAGFGKQFF. In DNA, the CDR3 is TGTGCCAGCAGTCCGGGACTAGCGGGATTCGGTAAGCAGTTCTTC.

The chain is built from TRBV6-2 or TRBV6-3 and TRBJ1-2; 7 bases align to TRBD1. V lost 2 bases to trimming and J lost 2 bases; unmatched junction nucleotides: 5. The CDR3 contains 15 residues. CDR1 and CDR2 (germline): MNHEY, SVGEGT. The CDR3 reads CASSYPQDRNYGYTF. The CDR3, as DNA: TGTGCCAGCAGTTACCCGCAGGACAGGAACTATGGCTACACCTTC.

This clonotype was counted at least ten times. The chain employs TRBV6-1 and TRBJ1-5; D remains unclear. The length of the CDR3 is 16 residues. The germline gives CDR1 MNHNS, CDR2 SASEGT. V was pared by 6 bases and J by 0 bases, with 15 bases between. CDR3 in amino acids: CASRTPTSYSNQPQHF. CDR3 sequence (DNA): TGTGCCAGCAGGACCCCGACATCATATAGCAATCAGCCCCAGCATTTT.

The rearrangement links TRBV7-9 to TRBJ2-7; TRBD2 agrees at 7 bases. Trimming cost V 5 bases and J 0 bases; bases outside gene matches: 13. The CDR3 extends over 17 amino acids. Germline V lookup: CDR1 SEHNR, CDR2 FQNEAQ (reference sequence). As DNA, the CDR3 is TGTGCCAGCAGCCGCGGCGGGGGTTCCCTTAGCTCCTACGAGCAGTACTTC. This sequence encodes CASSRGGGSLSSYEQYF.

The chain is built from TRBV6-1 and TRBJ2-6; D assignment may be TRBD1 or TRBD2 (5 bases each). Germline-derived CDR1 and CDR2 are MNHNS and SASEGT. V shed 5 bases and J shed 0 bases, with 14 bases lying between them. The CDR3 contains 17 residues. In DNA, the CDR3 is TGTGCCAGCAGTCCCTGGCAGGGACGCTCTGGGGCCAACGTCCTGACTTTC. Translation: CASSPWQGRSGANVLTF.